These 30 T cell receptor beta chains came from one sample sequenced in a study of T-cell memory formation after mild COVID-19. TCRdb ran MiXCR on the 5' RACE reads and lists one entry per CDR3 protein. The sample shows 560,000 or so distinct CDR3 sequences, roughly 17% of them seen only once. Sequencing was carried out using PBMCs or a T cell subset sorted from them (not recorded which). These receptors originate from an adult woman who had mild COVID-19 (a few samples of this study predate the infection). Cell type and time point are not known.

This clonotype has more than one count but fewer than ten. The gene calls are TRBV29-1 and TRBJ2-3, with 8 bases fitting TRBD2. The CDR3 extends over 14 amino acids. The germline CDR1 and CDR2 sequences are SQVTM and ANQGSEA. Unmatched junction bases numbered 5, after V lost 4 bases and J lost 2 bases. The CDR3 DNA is TGCAGCGTTGGGGTAGCGGGAACCACAGATACGCAGTATTTT. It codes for CSVGVAGTTDTQYF.

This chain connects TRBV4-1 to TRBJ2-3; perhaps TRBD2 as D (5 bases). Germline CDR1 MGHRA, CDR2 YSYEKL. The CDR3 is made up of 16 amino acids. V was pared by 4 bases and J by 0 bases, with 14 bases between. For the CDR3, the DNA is TGCGCCAGCAGCCCCGGACTTCTAGCTAGCACAGATACGCAGTATTTT. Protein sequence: CASSPGLLASTDTQYF.

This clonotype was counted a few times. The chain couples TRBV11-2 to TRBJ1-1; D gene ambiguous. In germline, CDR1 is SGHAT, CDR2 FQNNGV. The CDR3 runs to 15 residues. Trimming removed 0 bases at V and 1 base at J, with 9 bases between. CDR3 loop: CASSLDPSGNTEAFF. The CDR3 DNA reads TGTGCCAGCAGCTTAGATCCATCGGGGAACACTGAAGCTTTCTTT. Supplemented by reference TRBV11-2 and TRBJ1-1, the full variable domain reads EAGVAQSPRYKIIEKRQSVAFWCNPISGHATLYWYQQILGQGPKLLIQFQNNGVVDDSQLPKDRFSAERLKGVDSTLKIQPAKLEDSAVYLCASSLDPSGNTEAFFGQGTRLTVV.

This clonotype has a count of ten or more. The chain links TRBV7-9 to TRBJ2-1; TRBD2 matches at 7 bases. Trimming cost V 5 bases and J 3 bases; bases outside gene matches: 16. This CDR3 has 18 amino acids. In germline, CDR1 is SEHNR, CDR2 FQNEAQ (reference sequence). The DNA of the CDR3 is TGTGCCAGCAGCCCCCCCGTTGGAAGCGGGGCCCTCTACAATGAGCAGTTCTTC. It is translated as CASSPPVGSGALYNEQFF.

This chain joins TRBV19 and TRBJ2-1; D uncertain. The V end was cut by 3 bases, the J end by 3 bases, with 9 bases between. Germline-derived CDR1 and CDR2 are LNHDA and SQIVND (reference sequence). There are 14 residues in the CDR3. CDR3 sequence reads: CASSITTSYNEQFF. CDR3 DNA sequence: TGTGCCAGTAGTATCACGACCAGCTACAATGAGCAGTTCTTC.

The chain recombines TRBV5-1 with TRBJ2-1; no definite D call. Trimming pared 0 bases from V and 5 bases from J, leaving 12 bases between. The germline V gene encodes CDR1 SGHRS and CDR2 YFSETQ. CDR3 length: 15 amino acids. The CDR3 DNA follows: TGCGCCAGCAGCTTGGACAGCCCTACCCACAATGAGCAGTTCTTC. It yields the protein CASSLDSPTHNEQFF.

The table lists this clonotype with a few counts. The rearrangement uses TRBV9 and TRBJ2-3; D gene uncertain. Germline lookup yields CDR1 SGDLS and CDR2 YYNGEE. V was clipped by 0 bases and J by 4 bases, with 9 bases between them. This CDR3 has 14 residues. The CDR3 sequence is CASSVDQAPDTQYF. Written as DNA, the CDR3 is TGTGCCAGCAGCGTAGATCAAGCGCCAGATACGCAGTATTTT.

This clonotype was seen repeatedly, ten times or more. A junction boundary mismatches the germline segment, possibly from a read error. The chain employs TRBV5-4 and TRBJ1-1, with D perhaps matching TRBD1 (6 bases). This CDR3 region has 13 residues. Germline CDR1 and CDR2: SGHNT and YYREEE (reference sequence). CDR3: CASSLAGDTEAFF. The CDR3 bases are TGCGCCAGCAGCCTCGCAGGGGACACTGAAGCTTTCTTT.

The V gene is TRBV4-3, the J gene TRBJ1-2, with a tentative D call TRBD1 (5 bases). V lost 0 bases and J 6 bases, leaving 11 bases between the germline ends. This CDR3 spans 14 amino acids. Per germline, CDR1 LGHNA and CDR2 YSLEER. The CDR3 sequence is CASSQDPGTHGYTF. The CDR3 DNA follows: TGCGCCAGCAGCCAAGATCCTGGGACCCATGGCTACACCTTC.

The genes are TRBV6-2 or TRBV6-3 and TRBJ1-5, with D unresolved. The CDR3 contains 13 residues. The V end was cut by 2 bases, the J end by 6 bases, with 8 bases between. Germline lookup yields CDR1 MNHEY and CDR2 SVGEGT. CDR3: CASSYGSGQPQHF. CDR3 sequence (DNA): TGTGCCAGCAGTTACGGTTCAGGTCAGCCCCAGCATTTT.

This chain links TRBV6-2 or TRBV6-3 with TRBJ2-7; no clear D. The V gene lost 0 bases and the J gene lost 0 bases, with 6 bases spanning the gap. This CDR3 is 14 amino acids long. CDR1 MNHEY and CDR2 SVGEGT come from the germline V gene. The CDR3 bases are TGTGCCAGCAGTTACTCAGGGTTCTCCTACGAGCAGTACTTC. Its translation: CASSYSGFSYEQYF.

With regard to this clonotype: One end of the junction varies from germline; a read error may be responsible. The CDR3 reads CDSSSDRDETQYF. The CDR3 DNA is TGTGACAGCAGCTCGGACAGGGACGAGACCCAGTACTTC. This chain connects TRBV7-9 to TRBJ2-5; 8 bases line up with TRBD1. Germline assignment: CDR1 SEHNR and CDR2 FQNEAQ (reference sequence). The CDR3 has 13 amino acids.

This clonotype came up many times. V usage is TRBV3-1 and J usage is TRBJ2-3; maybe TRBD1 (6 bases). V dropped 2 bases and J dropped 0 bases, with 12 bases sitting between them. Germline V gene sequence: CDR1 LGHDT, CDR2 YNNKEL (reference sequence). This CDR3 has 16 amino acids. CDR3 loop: CASSQLGTPSTDTQYF. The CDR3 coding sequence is TGTGCCAGCAGCCAACTCGGGACACCTAGCACAGATACGCAGTATTTT.

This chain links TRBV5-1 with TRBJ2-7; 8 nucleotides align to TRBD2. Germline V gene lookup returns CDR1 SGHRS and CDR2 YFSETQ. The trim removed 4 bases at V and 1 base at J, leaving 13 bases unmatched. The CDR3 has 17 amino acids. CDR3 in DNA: TGCGCCAGCAGCCGTAAACCCCAAGCGGGGGAATCCTACGAGCAGTACTTC. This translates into CASSRKPQAGESYEQYF.

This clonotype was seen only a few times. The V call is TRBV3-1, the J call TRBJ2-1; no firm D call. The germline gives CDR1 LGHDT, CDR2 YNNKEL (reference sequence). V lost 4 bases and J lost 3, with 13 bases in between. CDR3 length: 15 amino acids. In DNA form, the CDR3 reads TGTGCCAGCAGCCTTACCCCTGCAGACTACAATGAGCAGTTCTTC. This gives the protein CASSLTPADYNEQFF.

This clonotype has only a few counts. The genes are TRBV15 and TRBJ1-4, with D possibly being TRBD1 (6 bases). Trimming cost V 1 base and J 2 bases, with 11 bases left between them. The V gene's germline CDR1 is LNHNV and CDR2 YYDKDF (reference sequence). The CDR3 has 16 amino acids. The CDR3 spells CATSRVSGATNEKLFF. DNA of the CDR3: TGTGCCACCAGCAGAGTCTCAGGGGCGACTAATGAAAAACTGTTTTTT.

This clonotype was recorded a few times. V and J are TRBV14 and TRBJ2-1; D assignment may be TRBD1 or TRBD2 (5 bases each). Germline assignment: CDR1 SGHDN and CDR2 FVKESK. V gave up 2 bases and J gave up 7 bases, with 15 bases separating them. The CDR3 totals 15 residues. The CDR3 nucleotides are TGTGCCAGCAGCCAATTCCGGGAAGGGGTGAATGAGCAGTTCTTC. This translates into CASSQFREGVNEQFF.

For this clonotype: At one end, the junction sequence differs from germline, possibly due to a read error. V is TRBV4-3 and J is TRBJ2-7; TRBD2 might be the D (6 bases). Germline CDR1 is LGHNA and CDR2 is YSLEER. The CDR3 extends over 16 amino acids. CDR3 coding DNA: TGCGCCATCAGCCAAGATAGGGGTAGCGGATCCTACGAGCAGTACTTC. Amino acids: CAISQDRGSGSYEQYF.

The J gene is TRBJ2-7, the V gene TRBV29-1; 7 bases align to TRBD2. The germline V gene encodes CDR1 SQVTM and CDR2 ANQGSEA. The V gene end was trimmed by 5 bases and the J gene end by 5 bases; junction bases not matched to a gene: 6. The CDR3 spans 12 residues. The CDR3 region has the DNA TGCAGCGTTTTCGGGGACTACCACGAGCAGTACTTC. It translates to CSVFGDYHEQYF.

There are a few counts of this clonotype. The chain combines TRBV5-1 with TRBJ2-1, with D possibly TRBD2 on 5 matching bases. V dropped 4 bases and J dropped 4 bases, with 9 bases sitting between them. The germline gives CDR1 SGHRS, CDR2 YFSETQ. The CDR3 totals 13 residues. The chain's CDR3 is CASSHGGYNEQFF. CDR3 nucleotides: TGCGCCAGCAGCCACGGAGGATACAATGAGCAGTTCTTC.

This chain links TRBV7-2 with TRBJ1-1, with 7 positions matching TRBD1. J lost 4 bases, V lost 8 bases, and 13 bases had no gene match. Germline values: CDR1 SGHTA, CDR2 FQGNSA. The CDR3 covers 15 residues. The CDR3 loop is CASLIRQGLATEAFF. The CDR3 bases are TGTGCCAGCCTTATTCGACAGGGCCTGGCCACTGAAGCTTTCTTT.

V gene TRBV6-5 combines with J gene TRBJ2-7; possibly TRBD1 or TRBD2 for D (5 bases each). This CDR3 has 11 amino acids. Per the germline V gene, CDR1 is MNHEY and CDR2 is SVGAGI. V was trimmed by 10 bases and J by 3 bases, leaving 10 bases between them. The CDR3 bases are TGTGCCACAGGGACGGGCTACGAGCAGTACTTC. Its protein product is CATGTGYEQYF.

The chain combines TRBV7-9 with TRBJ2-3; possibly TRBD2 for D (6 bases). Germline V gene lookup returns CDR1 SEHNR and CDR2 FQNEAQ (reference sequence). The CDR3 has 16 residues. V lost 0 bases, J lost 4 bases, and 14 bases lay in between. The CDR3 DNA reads TGTGCCAGCAGCTTAGCGGGAGCGGGCGGTCCAGATACGCAGTATTTT. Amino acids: CASSLAGAGGPDTQYF.

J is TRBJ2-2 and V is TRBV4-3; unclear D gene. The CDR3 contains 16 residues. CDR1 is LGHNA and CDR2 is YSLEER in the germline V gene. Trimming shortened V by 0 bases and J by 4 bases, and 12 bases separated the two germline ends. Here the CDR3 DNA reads TGCGCCAGCAGCCAAGAGATGGATCGTTTCACCGGGGAGCTGTTTTTT. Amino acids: CASSQEMDRFTGELFF.

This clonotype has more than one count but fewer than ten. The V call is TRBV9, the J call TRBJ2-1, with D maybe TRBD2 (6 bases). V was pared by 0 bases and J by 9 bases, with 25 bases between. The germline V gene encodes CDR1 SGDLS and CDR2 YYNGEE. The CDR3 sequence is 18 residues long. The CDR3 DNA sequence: TGTGCCAGCAGCGTAGGGGCGGGATTGACTTTTTTATTCGGTGAGCAGTTCTTC. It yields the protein CASSVGAGLTFLFGEQFF.

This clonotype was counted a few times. The DNA of the CDR3 is TGTGCCAGCAGCCCTAGGGGGGAGGGCCTTTCACCCCTCCACTTT. Protein sequence: CASSPRGEGLSPLHF. The rearrangement joins TRBV9 to TRBJ1-6; D is possibly TRBD1 (6 bases). The CDR3 spans 15 residues. Trimming pared 4 bases from V and 9 bases from J, leaving 17 bases between. Germline V gives CDR1 SGDLS, CDR2 YYNGEE.

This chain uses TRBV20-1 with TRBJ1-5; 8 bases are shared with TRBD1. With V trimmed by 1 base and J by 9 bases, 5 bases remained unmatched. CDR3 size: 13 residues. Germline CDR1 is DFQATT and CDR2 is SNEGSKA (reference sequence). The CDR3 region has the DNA TGCAGTGCTAGAGGACAGGGGCGGGGGCCCCAGCATTTT. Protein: CSARGQGRGPQHF.

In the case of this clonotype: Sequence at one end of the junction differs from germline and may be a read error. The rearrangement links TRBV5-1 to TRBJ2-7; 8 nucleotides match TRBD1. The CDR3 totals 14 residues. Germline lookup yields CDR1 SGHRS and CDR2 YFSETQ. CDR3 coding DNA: TGCGCCAGCAGCTCCGGGACAGGCTCCAACGAGCAGTACTTC. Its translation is CASSSGTGSNEQYF.

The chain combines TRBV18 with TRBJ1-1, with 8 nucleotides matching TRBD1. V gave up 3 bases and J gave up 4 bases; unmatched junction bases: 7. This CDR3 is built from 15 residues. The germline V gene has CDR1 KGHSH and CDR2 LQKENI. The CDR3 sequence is CASSPQGAGGTEAFF. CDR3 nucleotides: TGTGCCAGCTCACCCCAGGGGGCAGGGGGCACTGAAGCTTTCTTT. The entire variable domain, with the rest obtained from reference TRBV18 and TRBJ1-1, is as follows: NAGVMQNPRHLVRRRGQEARLRCSPMKGHSHVYWYRQLPEEGLKFMVYLQKENIIDESGMPKERFSAEFPKEGPSILRIQQVVRGDSAAYFCASSPQGAGGTEAFFGQGTRLTVV.

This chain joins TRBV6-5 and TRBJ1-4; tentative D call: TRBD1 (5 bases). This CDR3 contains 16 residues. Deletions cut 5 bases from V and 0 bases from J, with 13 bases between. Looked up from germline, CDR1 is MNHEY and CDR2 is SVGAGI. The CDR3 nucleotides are TGTGCCAGCAGTACAGGACTCATGGCAACTAATGAAAAACTGTTTTTT. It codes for CASSTGLMATNEKLFF.